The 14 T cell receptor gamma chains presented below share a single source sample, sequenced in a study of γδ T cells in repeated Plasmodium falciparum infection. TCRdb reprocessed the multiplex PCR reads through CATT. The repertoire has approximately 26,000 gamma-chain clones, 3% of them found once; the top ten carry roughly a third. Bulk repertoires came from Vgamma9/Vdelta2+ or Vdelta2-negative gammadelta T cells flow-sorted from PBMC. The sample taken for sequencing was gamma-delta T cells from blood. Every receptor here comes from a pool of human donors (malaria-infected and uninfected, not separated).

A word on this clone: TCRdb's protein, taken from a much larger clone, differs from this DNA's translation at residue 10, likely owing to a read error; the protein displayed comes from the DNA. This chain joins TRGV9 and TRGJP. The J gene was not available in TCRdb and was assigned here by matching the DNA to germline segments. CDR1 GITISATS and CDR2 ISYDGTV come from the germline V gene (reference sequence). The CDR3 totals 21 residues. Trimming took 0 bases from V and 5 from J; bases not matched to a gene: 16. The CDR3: CALWEVHGSARKELGKKIKVF. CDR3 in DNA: TGTGCCTTGTGGGAGGTGCATGGTTCGGCACGTAAAGAGTTGGGCAAAAAAATCAAGGTATTT.

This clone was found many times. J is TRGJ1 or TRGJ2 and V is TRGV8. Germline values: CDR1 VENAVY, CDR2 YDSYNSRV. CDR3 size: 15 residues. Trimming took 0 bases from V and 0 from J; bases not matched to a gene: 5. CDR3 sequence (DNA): TGTGCCACCTGGGATAGGCGGGGGAATTATTATAAGAAACTCTTT. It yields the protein CATWDRRGNYYKKLF.

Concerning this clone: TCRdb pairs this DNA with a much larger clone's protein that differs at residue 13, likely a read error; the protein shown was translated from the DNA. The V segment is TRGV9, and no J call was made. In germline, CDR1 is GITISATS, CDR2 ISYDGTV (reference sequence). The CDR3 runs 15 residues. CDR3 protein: CALWESDTTGWFEIF. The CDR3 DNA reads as TGTGCCTTGTGGGAGTCTGATACCACTGGTTGGTTCGAGATATTT.

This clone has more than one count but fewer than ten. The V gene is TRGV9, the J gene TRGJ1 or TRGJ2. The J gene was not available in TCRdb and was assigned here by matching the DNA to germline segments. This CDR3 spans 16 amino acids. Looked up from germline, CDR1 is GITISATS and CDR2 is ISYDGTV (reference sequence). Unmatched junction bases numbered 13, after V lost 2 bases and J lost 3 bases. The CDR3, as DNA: TGTGCCTTGTGGGAGGGGCCCAACGAGGGTTATTATAAGAAACTCTTT. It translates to CALWEGPNEGYYKKLF.

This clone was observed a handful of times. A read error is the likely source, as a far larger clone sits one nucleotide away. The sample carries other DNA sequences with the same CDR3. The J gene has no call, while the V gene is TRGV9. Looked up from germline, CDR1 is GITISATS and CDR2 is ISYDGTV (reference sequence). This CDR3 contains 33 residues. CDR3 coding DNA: TGTGCCTTGTGGGAGGTGCAAACGATTATTATAAGAAACTCATTGGCAGTGGAACAACACTTGTTGTCACAGGTAAGTATCGGAAGAATACAACATTTC. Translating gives CALWEVQTIIIRNSLAVEQHLLSQVSIGRIQHF.

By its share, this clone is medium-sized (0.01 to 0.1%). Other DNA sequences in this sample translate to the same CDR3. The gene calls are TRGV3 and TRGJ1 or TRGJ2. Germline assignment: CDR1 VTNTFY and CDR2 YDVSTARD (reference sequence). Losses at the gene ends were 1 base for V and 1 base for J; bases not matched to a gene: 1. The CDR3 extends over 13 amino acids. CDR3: CATWDSNYYKKLF. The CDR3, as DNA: TGTGCCACCTGGGACAGCAATTATTATAAGAAACTCTTT.

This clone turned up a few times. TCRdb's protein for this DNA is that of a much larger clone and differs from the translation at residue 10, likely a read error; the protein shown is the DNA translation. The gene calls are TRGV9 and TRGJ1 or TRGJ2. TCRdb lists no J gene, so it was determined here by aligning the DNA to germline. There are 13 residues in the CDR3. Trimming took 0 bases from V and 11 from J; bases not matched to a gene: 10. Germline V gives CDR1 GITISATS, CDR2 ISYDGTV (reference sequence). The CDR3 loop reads CALWEVGFREKLF. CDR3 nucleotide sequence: TGTGCCTTGTGGGAGGTGGGGTTTAGGGAGAAACTCTTT.

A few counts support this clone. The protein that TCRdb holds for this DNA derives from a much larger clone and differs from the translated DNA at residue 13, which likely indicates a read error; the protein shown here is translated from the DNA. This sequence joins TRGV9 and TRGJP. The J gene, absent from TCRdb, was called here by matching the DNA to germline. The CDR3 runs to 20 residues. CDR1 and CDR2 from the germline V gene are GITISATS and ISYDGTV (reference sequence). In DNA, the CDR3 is TGTGCCTTGTGGGAGGTGCCGCAAGAAAAGCAAGAGTTTGGCAAAAAAATCAAGGTATTT. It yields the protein CALWEVPQEKQEFGKKIKVF.

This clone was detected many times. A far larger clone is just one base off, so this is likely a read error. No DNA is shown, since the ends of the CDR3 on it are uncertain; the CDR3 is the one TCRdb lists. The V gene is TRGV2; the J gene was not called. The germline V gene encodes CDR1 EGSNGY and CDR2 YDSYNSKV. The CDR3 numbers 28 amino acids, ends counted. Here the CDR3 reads CATWDDRNSLAVELHLLSQVSIGRIQHF.

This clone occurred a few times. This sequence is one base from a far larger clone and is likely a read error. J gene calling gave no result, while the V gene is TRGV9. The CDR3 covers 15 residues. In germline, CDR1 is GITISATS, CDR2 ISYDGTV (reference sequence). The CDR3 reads CALWEPILNYYKKLF. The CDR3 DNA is TGTGCCTTGTGGGAGCCCATTCTGAATTATTATAAGAAGCTCTTT.

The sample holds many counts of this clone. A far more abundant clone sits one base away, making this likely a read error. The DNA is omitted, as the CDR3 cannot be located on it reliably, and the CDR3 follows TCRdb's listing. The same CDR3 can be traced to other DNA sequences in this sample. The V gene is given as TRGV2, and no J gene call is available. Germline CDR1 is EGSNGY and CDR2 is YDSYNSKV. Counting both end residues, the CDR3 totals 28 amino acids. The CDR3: CATWDDRNSLAVEQHLLSQVSIGRIQHF.

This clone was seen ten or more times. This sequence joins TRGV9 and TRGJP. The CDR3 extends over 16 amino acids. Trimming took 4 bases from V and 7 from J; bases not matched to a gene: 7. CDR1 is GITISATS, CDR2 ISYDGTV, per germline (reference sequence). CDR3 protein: CALWEGPELGKKIKVF. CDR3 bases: TGTGCCTTGTGGGAAGGACCGGAGTTGGGCAAAAAAATCAAGGTATTT.

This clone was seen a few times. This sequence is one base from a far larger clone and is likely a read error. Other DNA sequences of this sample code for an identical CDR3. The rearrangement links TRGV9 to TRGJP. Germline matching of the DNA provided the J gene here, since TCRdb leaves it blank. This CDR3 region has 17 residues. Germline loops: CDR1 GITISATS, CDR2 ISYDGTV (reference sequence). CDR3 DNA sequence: TGCGCCTTGTGGGAGGTGAATCCTGAGTTGGGCAAAAAAATCAAGGTATTT. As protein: CALWEVNPELGKKIKVF.

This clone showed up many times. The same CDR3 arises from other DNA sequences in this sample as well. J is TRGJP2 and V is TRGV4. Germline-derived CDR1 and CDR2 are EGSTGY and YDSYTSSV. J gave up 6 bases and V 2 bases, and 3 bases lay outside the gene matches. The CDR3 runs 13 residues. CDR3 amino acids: CATWDVGDWIKTF. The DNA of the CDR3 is TGTGCCACCTGGGATGTGGGTGATTGGATCAAGACGTTT.